A selection of T cell receptor beta chains follows, all from one sample in a study of early T cells in non-severe SARS-CoV-2 infection. Each CDR3 protein is one row after TCRdb ran MiXCR on the 5' RACE reads. The data show 45,000 or so distinct CDR3 sequences, with 11% seen just once and roughly 10% held by the top ten. Sequencing input: whole blood. These receptors all stem from an adult who was a healthcare worker with PCR-confirmed SARS-CoV-2 infection or an uninfected control (not recorded which). Both conserved end residues are part of each CDR3. A D gene is named only where the DNA matches it firmly. Rows may omit the clone size; those that give it use once, few, many or a size class.

j_call,cdr3_length,d_call,clone_size,v_call,cdr3_aa,cdr3_nt
TRBJ1-5,15,NA,few,TRBV7-3,CASSLYGSNNQPQHF,TGTGCCAGCAGCTTATACGGATCCAACAATCAGCCCCAGCATTTT
TRBJ2-5,16,TRBD2,few,TRBV5-4,CASSLSAGAGGETQYF,TGTGCCAGCAGCTTGTCCGCGGGGGCGGGGGGAGAGACCCAGTACTTC
TRBJ2-3,12,NA,NA,TRBV3-1,CASLGGLDTQYF,TGTGCCAGCCTCGGGGGTTTAGATACGCAGTATTTT
TRBJ2-1,13,NA,NA,TRBV9,CASSASVYNEQFF,TGTGCCAGCAGCGCCTCAGTTTACAATGAGCAGTTCTTC
TRBJ2-3,12,NA,many,TRBV30,CAWTTSTDTQYF,TGTGCCTGGACCACTAGCACAGATACGCAGTATTTT
TRBJ2-7,15,TRBD2,few,TRBV12-3/TRBV12-4,CASSLGLAGFYEQYF,TGTGCCAGCAGTTTGGGACTAGCGGGGTTCTACGAGCAGTACTTC
TRBJ2-4,14,NA,many,TRBV18,CASSPEVDGNIQYF,TGTGCCAGCTCACCCGAGGTCGACGGGAACATTCAGTACTTC
TRBJ2-1,14,NA,many,TRBV6-5,CASSSIPVRNEQFF,TGTGCCAGCAGTTCTATACCCGTACGGAATGAGCAGTTCTTC
TRBJ2-4,15,TRBD1,many,TRBV6-5,CASMLAGGTKNIQYF,TGTGCCAGCATGTTGGCAGGGGGAACCAAAAACATTCAGTACTTC
TRBJ2-3,11,NA,NA,TRBV12-3/TRBV12-4,CASSLFDTQYF,TGTGCCAGCAGTTTATTCGATACGCAGTATTTT
TRBJ2-3,16,NA,many,TRBV4-3,CASSQDLGGSTDTQYF,TGCGCCAGCAGCCAAGATTTAGGGGGGTCCACAGATACGCAGTATTTT
TRBJ1-2,14,NA,many,TRBV20-1,CSARDPGAPYGYTF,TGCAGTGCTAGAGATCCGGGGGCGCCCTATGGCTACACCTTC
TRBJ2-3,15,TRBD2,many,TRBV7-2,CASRFTSGGPDTQYF,TGTGCCAGCAGGTTTACTAGCGGGGGGCCAGATACGCAGTATTTT
TRBJ1-2,13,TRBD1,few,TRBV6-5,CASSPDRGRGYTF,TGTGCCAGCAGTCCCGACAGGGGGCGCGGCTACACCTTC
TRBJ2-1,14,TRBD2,NA,TRBV20-1,CSALPLRGDNEQFF,TGCAGTGCTCTCCCCCTCCGGGGGGACAATGAGCAGTTCTTC
TRBJ1-1,15,NA,many,TRBV14,CASSQGAGSFMVAFF,TGTGCCAGCAGCCAGGGGGCAGGCAGCTTCATGGTTGCTTTCTTT
TRBJ1-1,15,TRBD1,NA,TRBV9,CASSGTGALYTEAFF,TGTGCCAGCAGCGGGACAGGGGCTTTATACACTGAAGCTTTCTTT
TRBJ1-1,12,NA,few,TRBV20-1,CSASPSNTEAFF,TGCAGTGCTAGCCCATCGAACACTGAAGCTTTCTTT
TRBJ2-3,16,TRBD1,many,TRBV5-4,CASSLVGTGSADTQYF,TGTGCCAGCAGCTTGGTCGGGACAGGGTCGGCAGATACGCAGTATTTT
TRBJ2-1,15,TRBD2,NA,TRBV11-2,CASSFLAGVGNEQFF,TGTGCCAGCAGCTTTCTAGCGGGGGTAGGGAATGAGCAGTTCTTC
TRBJ2-3,14,NA,many,TRBV4-3,CASSPGHGTDTQYF,TGCGCCAGCAGCCCCGGACACGGCACAGATACGCAGTATTTT
TRBJ2-3,16,TRBD2,many,TRBV14,CASSLGLAWATDTQYF,TGTGCCAGCAGCCTAGGACTAGCGTGGGCCACAGATACGCAGTATTTT
TRBJ1-1,13,NA,many,TRBV15,CATSRATDTEAFF,TGTGCCACCAGCAGAGCCACAGACACTGAAGCTTTCTTT
TRBJ2-1,13,TRBD1,few,TRBV5-4,CASSKTTGGEQFF,TGTGCCAGCAGCAAAACGACAGGGGGCGAGCAGTTCTTC
TRBJ1-2,15,NA,many,TRBV29-1,CSFSLGFLGNYGYTF,TGCAGCTTCTCCCTCGGTTTTTTAGGGAACTATGGCTACACCTTC
TRBJ2-6,14,NA,NA,TRBV11-2,CASSLALGANVLTF,TGTGCCAGCAGCTTGGCACTCGGGGCCAACGTCCTGACTTTC
TRBJ1-5,14,TRBD1,NA,TRBV30,CAWSGTGANQPQHF,TGTGCCTGGAGTGGGACAGGGGCAAATCAGCCCCAGCATTTT
TRBJ1-4,12,NA,few,TRBV7-8,CASSPLNPKLFF,TGTGCCAGCAGCCCCCTAAACCCAAAACTGTTTTTT
TRBJ2-4,15,NA,many,TRBV11-2,CASSPPGVVKNIQYF,TGTGCCAGCAGCCCACCCGGGGTCGTCAAAAACATTCAGTACTTC
TRBJ1-2,14,NA,medium-sized,TRBV14,CASSQGGAHYGYTF,TGTGCCAGCAGCCAAGGGGGCGCTCACTATGGCTACACCTTC
TRBJ1-2,15,TRBD1,NA,TRBV7-8,CASSGDRGGNYGYTF,TGTGCCAGCAGCGGAGACAGGGGAGGAAACTATGGCTACACCTTC
TRBJ2-1,12,NA,NA,TRBV29-1,CSVVSLYNEQFF,TGCAGCGTTGTGTCCCTTTACAATGAGCAGTTCTTC
TRBJ2-3,17,TRBD2,few,TRBV6-2/TRBV6-3,CASSYTASGGVTDTQYF,TGTGCCAGCAGTTATACCGCTAGCGGGGGGGTTACAGATACGCAGTATTTT
TRBJ2-7,13,NA,NA,TRBV7-9,CASSFIQGWEQYF,TGTGCCAGCAGCTTTATACAGGGTTGGGAGCAGTACTTC
TRBJ1-1,15,NA,medium-sized,TRBV7-2,CASSLGKGGGGKAFF,TGTGCCAGCAGCTTAGGAAAGGGGGGCGGCGGCAAAGCTTTCTTT
TRBJ2-5,14,TRBD2,many,TRBV7-2,CASGTSGVQETQYF,TGTGCCAGCGGAACTAGCGGAGTACAAGAGACCCAGTACTTC
TRBJ2-4,18,TRBD1,many,TRBV2,CASSERGTGRGAKNIQYF,TGTGCCAGCAGTGAAAGGGGGACAGGTCGAGGGGCCAAAAACATTCAGTACTTC
TRBJ2-3,13,NA,many,TRBV19,CASSGLEGDTQYF,TGTGCCAGTAGTGGCCTAGAAGGAGATACGCAGTATTTT
TRBJ1-6,16,NA,NA,TRBV20-1,CSARDSRTSYNSPLHF,TGCAGTGCTAGAGACAGCCGTACGTCCTATAATTCACCCCTCCACTTT
TRBJ2-3,16,NA,many,TRBV20-1,CSASLALIASTDTQYF,TGCAGTGCTAGTCTAGCGTTAATCGCTAGCACAGATACGCAGTATTTT
TRBJ1-2,12,NA,many,TRBV2,CASRQDNYGYTF,TGTGCCAGCAGACAGGATAACTATGGCTACACCTTC
TRBJ2-5,15,NA,many,TRBV10-3,CAIRTLRAGKETQYF,TGTGCCATCAGGACATTAAGGGCAGGAAAAGAGACCCAGTACTTC
TRBJ2-5,16,TRBD2,few,TRBV20-1,CSAERGVQRGQETQYF,TGCAGTGCCGAGCGGGGGGTTCAGCGGGGTCAAGAGACCCAGTACTTC
TRBJ1-1,15,TRBD1,many,TRBV27,CASSLSGTGPSEAFF,TGTGCCAGCAGTTTATCTGGGACAGGGCCTTCTGAAGCTTTCTTT
TRBJ1-3,14,NA,few,TRBV6-5,CASSYRGTGNTIYF,TGTGCCAGCAGTTATCGGGGGACTGGAAACACCATATATTTT
TRBJ1-1,10,NA,NA,TRBV29-1,CSVRNTEAFF,TGCAGCGTACGGAACACTGAAGCTTTCTTT